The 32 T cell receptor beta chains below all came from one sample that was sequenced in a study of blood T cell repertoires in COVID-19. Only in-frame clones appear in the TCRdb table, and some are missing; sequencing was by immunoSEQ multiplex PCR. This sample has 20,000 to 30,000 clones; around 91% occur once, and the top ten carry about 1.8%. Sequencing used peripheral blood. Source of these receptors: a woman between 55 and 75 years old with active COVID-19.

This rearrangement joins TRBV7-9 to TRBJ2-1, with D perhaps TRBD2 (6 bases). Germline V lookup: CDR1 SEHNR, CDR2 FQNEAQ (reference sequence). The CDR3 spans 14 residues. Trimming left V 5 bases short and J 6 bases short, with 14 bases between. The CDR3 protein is CASSPRDFGNEQFF. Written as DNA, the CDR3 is TGTGCCAGCAGCCCGCGGGACTTCGGCAATGAGCAGTTCTTC.

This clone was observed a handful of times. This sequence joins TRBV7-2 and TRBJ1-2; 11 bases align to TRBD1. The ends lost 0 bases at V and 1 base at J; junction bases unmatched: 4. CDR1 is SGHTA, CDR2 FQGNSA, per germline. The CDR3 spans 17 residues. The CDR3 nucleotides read TGTGCCAGCAGCTTAGCTGGGACAGGGGGAAGTAACTATGGCTACACCTTC. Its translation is CASSLAGTGGSNYGYTF. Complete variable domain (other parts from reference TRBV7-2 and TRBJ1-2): GAGVSQSPSNKVTEKGKDVELRCDPISGHTALYWYRQSLGQGLEFLIYFQGNSAPDKSGLPSDRFSAERTGGSVSTLTIQRTQQEDSAVYLCASSLAGTGGSNYGYTFGSGTRLTVV.

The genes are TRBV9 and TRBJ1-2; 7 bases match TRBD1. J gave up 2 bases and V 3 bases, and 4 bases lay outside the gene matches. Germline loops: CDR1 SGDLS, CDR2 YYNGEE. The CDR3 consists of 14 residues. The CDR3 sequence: CASSGRTGNYGYTF. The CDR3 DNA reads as TGTGCCAGCAGCGGGAGGACAGGCAACTATGGCTACACCTTC.

Here the CDR3 reads CASSHRASGGANTGELFF. CDR3 nucleotides: TGTGCCAGCAGCCACCGGGCTAGCGGGGGAGCGAACACCGGGGAGCTGTTTTTT. The rearrangement joins TRBV7-9 to TRBJ2-2; 10 nucleotides agree with TRBD2. J gave up 0 bases and V 5 bases, and 9 bases lay outside the gene matches. The CDR3 runs 18 residues. Germline V gene lookup returns CDR1 SEHNR and CDR2 FQNEAQ (reference sequence). The full variable domain, completed using reference TRBV7-9 and TRBJ2-2, is DTGVSQNPRHKITKRGQNVTFRCDPISEHNRLYWYRQTLGQGPEFLTYFQNEAQLEKSRLLSDRFSAERPKGSFSTLEIQRTEQGDSAMYLCASSHRASGGANTGELFFGEGSRLTVL.

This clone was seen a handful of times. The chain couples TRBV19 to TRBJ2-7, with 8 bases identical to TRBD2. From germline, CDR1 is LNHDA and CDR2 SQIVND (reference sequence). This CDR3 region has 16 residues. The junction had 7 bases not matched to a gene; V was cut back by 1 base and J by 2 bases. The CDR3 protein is CASSIGGTSGAYEQYF. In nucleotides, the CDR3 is TGTGCCAGTAGTATAGGGGGCACTAGCGGAGCCTACGAGCAGTACTTC.

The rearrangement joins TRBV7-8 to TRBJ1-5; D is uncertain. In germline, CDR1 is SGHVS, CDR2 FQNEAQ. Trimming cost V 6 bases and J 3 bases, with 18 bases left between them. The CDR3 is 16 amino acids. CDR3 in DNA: TGTGCCAGCAGTCCTCTAACCGGGAATCTCAATCAGCCCCAGCATTTT. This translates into CASSPLTGNLNQPQHF.

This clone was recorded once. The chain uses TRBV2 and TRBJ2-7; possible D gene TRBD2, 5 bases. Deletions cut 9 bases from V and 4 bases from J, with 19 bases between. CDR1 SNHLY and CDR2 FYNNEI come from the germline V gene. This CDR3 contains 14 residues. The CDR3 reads CASRPVVALYEQYF. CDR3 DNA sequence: TGTGCCAGTCGCCCGGTAGTAGCGTTATACGAGCAGTACTTC.

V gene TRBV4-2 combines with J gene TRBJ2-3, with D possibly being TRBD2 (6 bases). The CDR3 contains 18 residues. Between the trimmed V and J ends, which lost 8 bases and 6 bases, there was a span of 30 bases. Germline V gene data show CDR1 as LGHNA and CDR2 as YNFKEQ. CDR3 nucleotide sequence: TGTGCCAGCGGACTGTCGGGTGGGGGGAGTCGGACTGCGGATACGCAGTATTTT. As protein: CASGLSGGGSRTADTQYF.

CDR3 DNA: TGTGCCAGCAGGGGGGCAGTGCAATCGACACCCCTCCACTTT. It codes for CASRGAVQSTPLHF. The chain is built from TRBV2 and TRBJ1-6; tentative D call: TRBD1 (6 bases). The CDR3 covers 14 residues. Trimming stripped 6 bases from V and 11 bases from J, with 17 bases between. Germline CDR1 is SNHLY and CDR2 is FYNNEI.

The CDR3 spells CASSPEGTSGYEQYF. In nucleotides, the CDR3 is TGTGCCAGCAGTCCGGAAGGGACTAGCGGCTACGAGCAGTACTTC. The rearrangement links TRBV27 to TRBJ2-7, with 11 bases lining up with TRBD2. Per the germline V gene, CDR1 is MNHEY and CDR2 is SMNVEV (reference sequence). This CDR3 spans 15 amino acids. J lost 3 bases, V lost 5 bases, and 6 bases had no gene match.

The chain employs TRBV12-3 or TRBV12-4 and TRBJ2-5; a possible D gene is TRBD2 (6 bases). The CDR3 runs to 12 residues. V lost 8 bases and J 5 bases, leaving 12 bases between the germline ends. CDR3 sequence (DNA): TGTGCCAGCGGCCGGGGGTTGGAGACCCAGTACTTC. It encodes CASGRGLETQYF.

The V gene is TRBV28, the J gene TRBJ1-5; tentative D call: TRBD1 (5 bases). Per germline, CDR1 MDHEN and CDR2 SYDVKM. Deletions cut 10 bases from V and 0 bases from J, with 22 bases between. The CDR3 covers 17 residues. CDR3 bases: TGTGCCACCTCAAGGGGCGGAGGGGAAGGTAGCAATCAGCCCCAGCATTTT. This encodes CATSRGGGEGSNQPQHF.

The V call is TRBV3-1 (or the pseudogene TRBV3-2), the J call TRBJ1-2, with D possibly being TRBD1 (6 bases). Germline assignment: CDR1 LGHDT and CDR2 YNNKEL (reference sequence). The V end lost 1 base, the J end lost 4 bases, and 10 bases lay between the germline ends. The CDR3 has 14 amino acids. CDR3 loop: CASSQGGGSYGYTF. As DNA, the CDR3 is TGTGCCAGCAGCCAAGGAGGGGGATCCTATGGCTACACCTTC.

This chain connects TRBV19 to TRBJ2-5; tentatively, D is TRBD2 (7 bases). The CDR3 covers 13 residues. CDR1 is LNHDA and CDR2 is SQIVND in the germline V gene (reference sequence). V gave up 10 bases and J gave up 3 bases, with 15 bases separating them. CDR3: CATRRGGEETQYF. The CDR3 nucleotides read TGTGCCACGAGGAGGGGGGGAGAAGAGACCCAGTACTTC.

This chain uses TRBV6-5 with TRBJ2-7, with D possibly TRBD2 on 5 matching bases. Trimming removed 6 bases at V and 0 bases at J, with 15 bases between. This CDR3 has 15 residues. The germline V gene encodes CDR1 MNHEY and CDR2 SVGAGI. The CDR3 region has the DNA TGTGCCAGCAGACTTGTTCTGGGGAGCTCCTACGAGCAGTACTTC. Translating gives CASRLVLGSSYEQYF.

The DNA of the CDR3 is TGTGCCAGCAGCGCGGGGATACAAAATCAGCCCCAGCATTTT. It yields the protein CASSAGIQNQPQHF. The chain combines TRBV9 with TRBJ1-5; D unresolved. Germline assignment: CDR1 SGDLS and CDR2 YYNGEE. The CDR3 spans 14 residues. Trimming pared 3 bases from V and 4 bases from J, leaving 11 bases between.

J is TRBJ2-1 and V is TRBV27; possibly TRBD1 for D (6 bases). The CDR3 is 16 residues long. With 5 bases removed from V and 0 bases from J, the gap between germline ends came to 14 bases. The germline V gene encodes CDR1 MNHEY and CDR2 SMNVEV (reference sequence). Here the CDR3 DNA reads TGTGCCAGCAGTCCCAGGGGCGTAAGCTCCTACAATGAGCAGTTCTTC. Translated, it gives CASSPRGVSSYNEQFF.

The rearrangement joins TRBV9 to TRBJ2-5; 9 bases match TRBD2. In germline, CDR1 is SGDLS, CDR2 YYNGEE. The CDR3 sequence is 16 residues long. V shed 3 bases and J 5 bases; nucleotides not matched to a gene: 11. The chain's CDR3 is CASSAQVAGVGETQYF. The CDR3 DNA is TGTGCCAGCAGCGCCCAGGTAGCGGGAGTAGGGGAGACCCAGTACTTC.

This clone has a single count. This CDR3 is CATSESGTENQPQHF. The CDR3 coding sequence is TGTGCCACCAGTGAATCCGGGACAGAGAATCAGCCCCAGCATTTT. The gene calls are TRBV24-1 and TRBJ1-5; 7 bases agree with TRBD1. Looked up from germline, CDR1 is KGHDR and CDR2 is SFDVKD. The CDR3 runs 15 residues. V was pared by 4 bases and J by 4 bases, with 6 bases of the junction left unmatched.

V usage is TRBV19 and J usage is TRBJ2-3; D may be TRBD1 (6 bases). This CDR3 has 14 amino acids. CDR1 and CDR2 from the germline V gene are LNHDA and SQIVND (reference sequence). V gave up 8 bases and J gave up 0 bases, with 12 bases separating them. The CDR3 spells CASWDKTSTDTQYF. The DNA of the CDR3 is TGTGCCAGTTGGGACAAAACTAGCACAGATACGCAGTATTTT.

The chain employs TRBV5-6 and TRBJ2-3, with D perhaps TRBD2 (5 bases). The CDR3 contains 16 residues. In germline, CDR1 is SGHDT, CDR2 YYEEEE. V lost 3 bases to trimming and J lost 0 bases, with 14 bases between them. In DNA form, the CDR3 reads TGTGCCAGCAGCTCCCCTCGGAGCGGAAGCACAGATACGCAGTATTTT. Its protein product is CASSSPRSGSTDTQYF.

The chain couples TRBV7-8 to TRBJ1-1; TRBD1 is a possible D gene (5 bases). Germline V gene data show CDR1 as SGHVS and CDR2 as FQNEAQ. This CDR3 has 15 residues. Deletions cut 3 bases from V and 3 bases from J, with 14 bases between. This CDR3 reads CASSFKNRWDTEAFF. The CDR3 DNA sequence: TGTGCCAGCAGCTTCAAGAACAGGTGGGACACTGAAGCTTTCTTT.

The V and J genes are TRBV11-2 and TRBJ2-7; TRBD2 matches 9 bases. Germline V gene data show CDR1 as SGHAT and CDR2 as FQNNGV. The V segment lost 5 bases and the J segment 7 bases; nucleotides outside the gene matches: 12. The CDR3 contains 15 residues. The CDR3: CASSVLSGGPLEQYF. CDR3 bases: TGTGCCAGCAGCGTTCTTAGCGGGGGTCCTCTGGAGCAGTACTTC.

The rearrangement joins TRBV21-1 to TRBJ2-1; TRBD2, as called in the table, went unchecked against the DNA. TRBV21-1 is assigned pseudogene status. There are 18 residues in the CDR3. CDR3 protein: CASSDAGSAGRSYNEQFF. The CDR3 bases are TGTGCCAGCAGCGATGCCGGTTCGGCGGGAAGGTCCTACAATGAGCAGTTCTTC.

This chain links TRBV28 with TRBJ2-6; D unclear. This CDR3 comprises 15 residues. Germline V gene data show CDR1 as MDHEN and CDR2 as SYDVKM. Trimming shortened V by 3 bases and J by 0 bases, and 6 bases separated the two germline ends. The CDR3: CASSLSSSGANVLTF. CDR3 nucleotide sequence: TGTGCCAGCAGTTTGTCTAGCTCTGGGGCCAACGTCCTGACTTTC.

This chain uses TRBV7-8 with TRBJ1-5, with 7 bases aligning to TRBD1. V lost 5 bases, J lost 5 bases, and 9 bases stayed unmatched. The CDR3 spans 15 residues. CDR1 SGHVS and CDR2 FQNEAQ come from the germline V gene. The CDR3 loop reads CASSLGQRPYQPQHF. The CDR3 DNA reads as TGTGCCAGCAGCCTGGGACAGAGACCTTATCAGCCCCAGCATTTT. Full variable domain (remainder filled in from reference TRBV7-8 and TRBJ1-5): GAGVSQSPRYKVAKRGQDVALRCDPISGHVSLFWYQQALGQGPEFLTYFQNEAQLDKSGLPSDRFFAERPEGSVSTLKIQRTQQEDSAVYLCASSLGQRPYQPQHFGDGTRLSIL.

The CDR3 here is CASRSGNEFGSPLHF. CDR3 nucleotide sequence: TGTGCCAGCCGATCGGGGAACGAGTTTGGATCACCCCTCCACTTT. The chain combines TRBV19 with TRBJ1-6, with D unresolved. The CDR3 sequence is 15 residues long. The V and J ends lost 9 bases and 10 bases respectively, with 22 bases between them. Germline loops: CDR1 LNHDA, CDR2 SQIVND (reference sequence).

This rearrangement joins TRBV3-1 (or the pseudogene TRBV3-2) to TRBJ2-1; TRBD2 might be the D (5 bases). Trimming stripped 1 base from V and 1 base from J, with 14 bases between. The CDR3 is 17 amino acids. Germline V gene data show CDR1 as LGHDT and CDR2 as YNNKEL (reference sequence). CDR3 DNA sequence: TGTGCCAGCAGCCAAGCAATCGGCGGGCTTTCCTACAATGAGCAGTTCTTC. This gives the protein CASSQAIGGLSYNEQFF.

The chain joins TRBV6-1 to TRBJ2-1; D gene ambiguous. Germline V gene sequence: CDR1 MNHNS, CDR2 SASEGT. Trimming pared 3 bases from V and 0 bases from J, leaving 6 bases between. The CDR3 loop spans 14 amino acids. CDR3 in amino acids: CASSERRSYNEQFF. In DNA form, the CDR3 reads TGTGCCAGCAGTGAGAGGCGCTCCTACAATGAGCAGTTCTTC.

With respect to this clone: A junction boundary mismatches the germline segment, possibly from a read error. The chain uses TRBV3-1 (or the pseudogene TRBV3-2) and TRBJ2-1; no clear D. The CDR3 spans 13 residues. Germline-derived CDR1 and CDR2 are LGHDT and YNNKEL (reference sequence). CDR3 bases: TGTGCCGGCAGCCACCATTCCACCGTGAGACAGTTCTTC. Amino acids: CAGSHHSTVRQFF.

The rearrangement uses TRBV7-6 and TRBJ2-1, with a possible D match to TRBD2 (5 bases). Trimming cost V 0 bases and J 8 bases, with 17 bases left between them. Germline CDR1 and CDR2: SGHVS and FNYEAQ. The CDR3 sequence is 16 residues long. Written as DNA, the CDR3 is TGTGCCAGCAGCTTAGCGCTTTTCTGGACTGGGGATGAGCAGTTCTTC. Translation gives CASSLALFWTGDEQFF.

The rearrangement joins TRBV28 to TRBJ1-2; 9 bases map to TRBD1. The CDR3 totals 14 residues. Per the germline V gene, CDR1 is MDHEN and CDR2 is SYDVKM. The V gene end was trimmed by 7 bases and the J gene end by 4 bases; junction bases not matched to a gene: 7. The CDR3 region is CASTAGTGSYGYTF. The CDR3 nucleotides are TGTGCCAGCACAGCGGGGACAGGGAGCTATGGCTACACCTTC.